This T cell receptor (beta chain) was identified in a study of T cell clonotyping in hematopoietic cell transplantation. Study-level findings and limits: Cells were unsorted, so CD4 and CD8 contributions were not separated. Graft donor and pretransplant recipient Inverse Simpson Index values predicted broader posttransplant TCR diversity. After transplant, recipient diversity fell while pathologically expanded clonotypes grew through day 180.

Recipients were bled about 28 days pretransplant and at posttransplant days 30, 100, 180. Clones were sequenced by immunoSEQ multiplex PCR, and TCRdb holds only the in-frame ones, with some missing. This table holds thousands of clones, approximately 31% found once. The CDR3 runs to 14 residues. Trimming took 7 bases from V and 1 from J; bases not matched to a gene: 6. Germline values: CDR1 MDHEN, CDR2 SYDVKM. With regard to this clone: No antigen is known for it.

The sample consisted of peripheral blood mononuclear cells, taken 30 days after allogeneic stem cell transplant. The receptor comes from a female patient aged 45-60 years who had an allogeneic stem cell transplant from an unrelated donor, so the T cells may come from the graft donor. Some clones in this sample may be carry-over from other donors' samples. The V gene is TRBV28, the J gene TRBJ1-1; 7 bases fit TRBD1. In DNA, the CDR3 is TGTGCCAGCACCTTGACAGGGTCGAACACTGAAGCTTTCTTT. This sequence encodes CASTLTGSNTEAFF.